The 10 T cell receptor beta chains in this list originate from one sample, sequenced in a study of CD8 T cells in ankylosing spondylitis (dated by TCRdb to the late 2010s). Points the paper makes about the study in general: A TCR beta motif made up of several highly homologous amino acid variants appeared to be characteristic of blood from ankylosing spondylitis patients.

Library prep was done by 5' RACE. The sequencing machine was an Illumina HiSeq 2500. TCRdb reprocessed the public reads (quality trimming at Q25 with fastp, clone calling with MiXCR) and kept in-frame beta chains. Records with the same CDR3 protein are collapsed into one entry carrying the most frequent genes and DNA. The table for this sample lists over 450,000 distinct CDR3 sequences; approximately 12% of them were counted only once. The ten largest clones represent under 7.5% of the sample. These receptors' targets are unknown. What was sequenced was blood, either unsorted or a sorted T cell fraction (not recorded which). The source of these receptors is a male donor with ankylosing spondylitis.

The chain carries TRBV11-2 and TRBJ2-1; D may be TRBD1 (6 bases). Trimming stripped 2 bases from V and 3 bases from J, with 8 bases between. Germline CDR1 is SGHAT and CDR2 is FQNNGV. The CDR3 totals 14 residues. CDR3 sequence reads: CASSLRTDYNEQFF. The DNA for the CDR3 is TGTGCCAGCAGCTTAAGGACAGACTACAATGAGCAGTTCTTC.

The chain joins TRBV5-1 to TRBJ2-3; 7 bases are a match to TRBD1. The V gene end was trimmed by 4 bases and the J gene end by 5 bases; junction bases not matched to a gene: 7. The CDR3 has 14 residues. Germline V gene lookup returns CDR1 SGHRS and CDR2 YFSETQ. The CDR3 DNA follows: TGCGCCAGCAGCAATACAGGGGTGGAAGATACGCAGTATTTT. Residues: CASSNTGVEDTQYF.

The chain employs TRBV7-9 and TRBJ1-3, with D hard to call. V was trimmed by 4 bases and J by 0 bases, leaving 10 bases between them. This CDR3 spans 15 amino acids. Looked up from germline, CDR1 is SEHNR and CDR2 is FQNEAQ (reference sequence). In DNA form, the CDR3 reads TGTGCCAGCAGCTCGAGAGGACTCTCTGGAAACACCATATATTTT. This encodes CASSSRGLSGNTIYF. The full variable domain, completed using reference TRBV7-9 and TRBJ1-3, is DTGVSQNPRHKITKRGQNVTFRCDPISEHNRLYWYRQTLGQGPEFLTYFQNEAQLEKSRLLSDRFSAERPKGSFSTLEIQRTEQGDSAMYLCASSSRGLSGNTIYFGEGSWLTVV.

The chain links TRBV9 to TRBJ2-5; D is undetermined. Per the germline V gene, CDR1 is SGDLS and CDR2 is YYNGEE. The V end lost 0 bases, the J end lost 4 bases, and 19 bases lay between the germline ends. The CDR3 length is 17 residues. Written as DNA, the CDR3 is TGTGCCAGCAGCGTAGATTGGATTCGAAAAGGTGGAGAGACCCAGTACTTC. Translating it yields CASSVDWIRKGGETQYF.

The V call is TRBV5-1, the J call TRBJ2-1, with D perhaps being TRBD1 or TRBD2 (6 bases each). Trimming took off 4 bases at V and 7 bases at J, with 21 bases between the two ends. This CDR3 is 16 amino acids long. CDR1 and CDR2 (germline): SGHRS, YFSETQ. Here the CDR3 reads CASSLGQGGPGNEQFF. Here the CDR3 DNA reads TGCGCCAGCAGCCTGGGACAAGGGGGGCCGGGGAATGAGCAGTTCTTC.

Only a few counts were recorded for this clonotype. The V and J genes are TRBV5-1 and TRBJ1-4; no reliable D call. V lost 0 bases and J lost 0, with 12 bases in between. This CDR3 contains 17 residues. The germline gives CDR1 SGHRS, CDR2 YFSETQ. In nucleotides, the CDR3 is TGCGCCAGCAGCTTGGTCCCGTCCGGGCCAACTAATGAAAAACTGTTTTTT. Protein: CASSLVPSGPTNEKLFF.

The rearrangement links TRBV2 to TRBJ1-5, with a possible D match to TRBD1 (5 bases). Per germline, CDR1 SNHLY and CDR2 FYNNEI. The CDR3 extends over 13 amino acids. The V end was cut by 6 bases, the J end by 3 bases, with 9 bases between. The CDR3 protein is CASRGENNQPQHF. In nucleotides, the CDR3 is TGTGCCAGCAGAGGGGAGAACAATCAGCCCCAGCATTTT.

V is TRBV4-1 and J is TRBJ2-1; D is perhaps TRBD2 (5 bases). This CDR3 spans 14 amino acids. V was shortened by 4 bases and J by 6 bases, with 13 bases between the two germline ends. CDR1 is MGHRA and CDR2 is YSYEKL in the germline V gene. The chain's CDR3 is CASSRLSEVNEQFF. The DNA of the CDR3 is TGCGCCAGCAGCCGCCTATCGGAGGTCAATGAGCAGTTCTTC.

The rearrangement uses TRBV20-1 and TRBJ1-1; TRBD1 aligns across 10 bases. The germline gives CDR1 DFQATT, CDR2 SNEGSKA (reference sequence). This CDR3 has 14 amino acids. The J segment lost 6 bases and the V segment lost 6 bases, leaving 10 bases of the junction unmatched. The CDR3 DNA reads TGCAGTGCCCCCGGGGACAGGGGTCTCGCTGAAGCTTTCTTT. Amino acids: CSAPGDRGLAEAFF.

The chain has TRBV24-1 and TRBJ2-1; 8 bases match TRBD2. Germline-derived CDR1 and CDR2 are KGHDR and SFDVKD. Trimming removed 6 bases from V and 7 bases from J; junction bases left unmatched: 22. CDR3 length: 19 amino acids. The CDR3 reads CATSPPGFGEAGVINEQFF. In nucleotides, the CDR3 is TGTGCCACCAGTCCCCCCGGGTTCGGTGAAGCGGGAGTTATTAATGAGCAGTTCTTC.